This T cell receptor (beta chain) comes out of a study of blood T cell repertoires in COVID-19. Clones were sequenced by immunoSEQ multiplex PCR, and TCRdb holds only the in-frame ones, with some missing. Among 25,000 to 35,000 clones, 65% to 70% were seen once, and the ten largest hold about 15%. With 2 bases removed from V and 4 bases from J, the gap between germline ends came to 14 bases. There are 15 residues in the CDR3. Germline V CDR1 and CDR2: SNHLY, FYNNEI. What was sequenced was peripheral blood. The chain has TRBV2 and TRBJ2-5; possible D gene TRBD2, 5 bases. This receptor was identified in a human donor in a cohort sampled during active COVID-19. CDR3 DNA: TGTGCCAGCAGTGAATCGAGGGCCTCGCTAGAGACCCAGTACTTC. Translation: CASSESRASLETQYF.